This T cell receptor beta chain was captured by sequencing in a study of OX40 agonist ivuxolimab in advanced cancers. TCRdb's table, derived via immunoSEQ multiplex PCR, lists solely in-frame clones and lacks some. The repertoire holds 70,000 to 80,000 clones, with about 93% as singletons. With respect to this clone: Its antigen is still unknown.

General study results and limits: Determination of antigen specificity was not performed for the expanded peripheral T cells. Blood T cells, both CD4+ and CD8+, expanded clonally by week 6 at 0.1 to 3.0 mg/kg.

The V end lost 2 bases, the J end lost 6 bases, and 16 bases lay between the germline ends. This CDR3 comprises 16 residues. The germline gives CDR1 LGHNA, CDR2 YSLEER. The starting material was CD4+ or CD8+ T cells sorted from blood, obtained in a trial of the OX40 agonist ivuxolimab. The TCR originated in an adult with an advanced solid tumor such as melanoma, head and neck, liver or kidney cancer. The chain is built from TRBV4-3 and TRBJ2-2; the D is unclear. The CDR3 region is CASSQSVSRMPGELFF. The DNA of the CDR3 is TGCGCCAGCAGCCAATCCGTGTCCAGAATGCCCGGGGAGCTGTTTTTT.